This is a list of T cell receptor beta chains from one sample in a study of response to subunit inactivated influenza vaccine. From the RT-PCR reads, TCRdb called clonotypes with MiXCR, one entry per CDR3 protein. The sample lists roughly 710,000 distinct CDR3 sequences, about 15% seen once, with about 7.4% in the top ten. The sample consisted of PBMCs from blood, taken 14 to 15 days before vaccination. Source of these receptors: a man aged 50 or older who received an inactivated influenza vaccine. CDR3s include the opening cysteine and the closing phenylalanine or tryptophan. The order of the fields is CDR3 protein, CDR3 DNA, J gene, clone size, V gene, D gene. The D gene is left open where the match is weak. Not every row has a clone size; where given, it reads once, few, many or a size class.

CDR3 protein: CASSESSAQETQYF; CDR3 DNA: TGCGCCAGCAGTGAGTCGTCCGCCCAAGAGACCCAGTACTTC; J gene: TRBJ2-5; clone size: many; V gene: TRBV10-1; D gene: NA
CDR3 protein: CASSFAWGNLSYEQYF; CDR3 DNA: TGTGCCAGCAGCTTTGCTTGGGGAAACCTCTCCTACGAGCAGTACTTC; J gene: TRBJ2-7; clone size: NA; V gene: TRBV7-9; D gene: NA
CDR3 protein: CASSGQPGSEKLFF; CDR3 DNA: TGTGCCAGCAGCGGACAGCCGGGGAGTGAAAAACTGTTTTTT; J gene: TRBJ1-4; clone size: NA; V gene: TRBV7-2; D gene: NA
CDR3 protein: CASSQLAGGPVDEQFF; CDR3 DNA: TGTGCCAGCAGCCAGCTAGCGGGGGGGCCCGTGGATGAGCAGTTCTTC; J gene: TRBJ2-1; clone size: few; V gene: TRBV7-9; D gene: TRBD2
CDR3 protein: CASSHAGVRGYEQYF; CDR3 DNA: TGTGCCAGCAGCCACGCGGGAGTAAGAGGATACGAGCAGTACTTC; J gene: TRBJ2-7; clone size: many; V gene: TRBV3-1; D gene: TRBD2
CDR3 protein: CSARATVYNEQFF; CDR3 DNA: TGCAGTGCTAGAGCGACAGTGTACAATGAGCAGTTCTTC; J gene: TRBJ2-1; clone size: NA; V gene: TRBV20-1; D gene: NA
CDR3 protein: CASSQELAGAETQYF; CDR3 DNA: TGTGCCAGCAGCCAAGAGCTAGCGGGAGCAGAGACCCAGTACTTC; J gene: TRBJ2-5; clone size: NA; V gene: TRBV3-1; D gene: TRBD2
CDR3 protein: CASSVVSGTDTQYF; CDR3 DNA: TGTGCCAGCAGCGTAGTAAGCGGCACAGATACGCAGTATTTT; J gene: TRBJ2-3; clone size: few; V gene: TRBV9; D gene: NA
CDR3 protein: CASSLARGRLGTDTQYF; CDR3 DNA: TGTGCCAGCAGCTTAGCTCGGGGCCGCCTAGGCACAGATACGCAGTATTTT; J gene: TRBJ2-3; clone size: few; V gene: TRBV7-2; D gene: NA
CDR3 protein: CASSIAGGPKNIQYF; CDR3 DNA: TGTGCCAGCTCTATAGCGGGGGGGCCCAAAAACATTCAGTACTTC; J gene: TRBJ2-4; clone size: NA; V gene: TRBV25-1; D gene: TRBD2
CDR3 protein: CASSEGVDYNSPLHF; CDR3 DNA: TGTGCCAGCAGCGAGGGAGTTGACTATAATTCACCCCTCCACTTT; J gene: TRBJ1-6; clone size: NA; V gene: TRBV9; D gene: NA
CDR3 protein: CASSAQRTGELFF; CDR3 DNA: TGTGCCAGCAGCGCGCAACGGACCGGGGAGCTGTTTTTT; J gene: TRBJ2-2; clone size: NA; V gene: TRBV7-6; D gene: NA
CDR3 protein: CASSLSPGSYEQYF; CDR3 DNA: TGTGCCAGCAGCTTGTCCCCCGGTTCCTACGAGCAGTACTTC; J gene: TRBJ2-7; clone size: NA; V gene: TRBV5-5; D gene: NA
CDR3 protein: CASSLAAPGSYEQYF; CDR3 DNA: TGTGCCAGCAGCTTAGCGGCTCCTGGCTCCTACGAGCAGTACTTC; J gene: TRBJ2-7; clone size: NA; V gene: TRBV7-2; D gene: NA
CDR3 protein: CASSADRAYYEQYF; CDR3 DNA: TGCGCCAGCAGCGCGGACAGGGCTTACTACGAGCAGTACTTC; J gene: TRBJ2-7; clone size: many; V gene: TRBV5-1; D gene: TRBD1
CDR3 protein: CASQTQFRRSPYQQFF; CDR3 DNA: TGTGCCAGCCAAACCCAATTTAGACGGTCCCCCTATCAGCAGTTCTTC; J gene: TRBJ2-1; clone size: NA; V gene: TRBV28; D gene: NA
CDR3 protein: CASSWDRGSYEQYF; CDR3 DNA: TGCGCCAGCAGTTGGGACAGGGGCTCCTACGAGCAGTACTTC; J gene: TRBJ2-7; clone size: many; V gene: TRBV10-2; D gene: TRBD1
CDR3 protein: CASSQESGGAKNIQYF; CDR3 DNA: TGCGCCAGCAGCCAAGAAAGCGGGGGGGCCAAAAACATTCAGTACTTC; J gene: TRBJ2-4; clone size: NA; V gene: TRBV4-3; D gene: TRBD2
CDR3 protein: CSVGGLAGVSAAYNEQFF; CDR3 DNA: TGCAGCGTTGGGGGACTAGCGGGAGTAAGTGCCGCCTACAATGAGCAGTTCTTC; J gene: TRBJ2-1; clone size: NA; V gene: TRBV29-1; D gene: TRBD2
CDR3 protein: CSATGTAGIYEQFF; CDR3 DNA: TGCAGTGCTACCGGGACGGCTGGGATCTATGAGCAGTTCTTC; J gene: TRBJ2-1; clone size: few; V gene: TRBV20-1; D gene: NA
CDR3 protein: CSASVAGANVLTF; CDR3 DNA: TGCAGTGCTAGTGTGGCTGGGGCCAACGTCCTGACTTTC; J gene: TRBJ2-6; clone size: NA; V gene: TRBV20-1; D gene: NA
CDR3 protein: CASSQEGSQPQHF; CDR3 DNA: TGTGCCAGCTCACAGGAGGGGAGTCAGCCCCAGCATTTT; J gene: TRBJ1-5; clone size: few; V gene: TRBV18; D gene: NA
CDR3 protein: CASSLETAGGETQYF; CDR3 DNA: TGTGCCAGCAGCTTAGAAACGGCTGGGGGGGAGACCCAGTACTTC; J gene: TRBJ2-5; clone size: NA; V gene: TRBV7-2; D gene: NA
CDR3 protein: CSARESPTTDTQYF; CDR3 DNA: TGCAGTGCTAGAGAATCCCCTACCACAGATACGCAGTATTTT; J gene: TRBJ2-3; clone size: few; V gene: TRBV20-1; D gene: NA
CDR3 protein: CASSPTVTETQYF; CDR3 DNA: TGCGCCAGCAGCCCCACTGTCACGGAGACCCAGTACTTC; J gene: TRBJ2-5; clone size: few; V gene: TRBV5-1; D gene: NA
CDR3 protein: CSARGVGAGPGYEQYF; CDR3 DNA: TGCAGTGCTAGAGGTGTCGGAGCGGGCCCGGGCTACGAGCAGTACTTC; J gene: TRBJ2-7; clone size: few; V gene: TRBV20-1; D gene: NA
CDR3 protein: CASSFLWGELFF; CDR3 DNA: TGTGCCAGCAGCTTCCTTTGGGGGGAGCTGTTTTTT; J gene: TRBJ2-2; clone size: NA; V gene: TRBV3-1; D gene: NA
CDR3 protein: CASSLTAGQSKNIQYF; CDR3 DNA: TGTGCCAGCAGCTTAACCGCGGGACAGTCTAAAAACATTCAGTACTTC; J gene: TRBJ2-4; clone size: many; V gene: TRBV7-9; D gene: NA
CDR3 protein: CASSLRRGRTNEKLFF; CDR3 DNA: TGTGCCAGCAGTTTAAGGAGGGGGCGAACTAATGAAAAACTGTTTTTT; J gene: TRBJ1-4; clone size: NA; V gene: TRBV12-3/TRBV12-4; D gene: TRBD1
CDR3 protein: CASTEGRIYEQYF; CDR3 DNA: TGTGCCAGCACCGAGGGACGGATCTACGAGCAGTACTTC; J gene: TRBJ2-7; clone size: few; V gene: TRBV2; D gene: NA
CDR3 protein: CASSQAQYYEQYF; CDR3 DNA: TGTGCCAGCAGCCAAGCACAGTACTACGAGCAGTACTTC; J gene: TRBJ2-7; clone size: few; V gene: TRBV3-1; D gene: NA
CDR3 protein: CASSRRGDQPQHF; CDR3 DNA: TGTGCCAGCAGCCGACGTGGGGATCAGCCCCAGCATTTT; J gene: TRBJ1-5; clone size: once; V gene: TRBV7-2; D gene: NA
CDR3 protein: CASSQRTALFYTF; CDR3 DNA: TGTGCCAGCAGCCAAAGGACAGCTTTATTCTACACCTTC; J gene: TRBJ1-2; clone size: NA; V gene: TRBV6-1; D gene: NA
CDR3 protein: CASRRDSYNEQFF; CDR3 DNA: TGTGCCAGCAGACGGGACTCCTACAATGAGCAGTTCTTC; J gene: TRBJ2-1; clone size: many; V gene: TRBV7-9; D gene: NA
CDR3 protein: CASTWESSYNEQFF; CDR3 DNA: TGTGCCAGCACCTGGGAAAGCTCCTACAATGAGCAGTTCTTC; J gene: TRBJ2-1; clone size: many; V gene: TRBV28; D gene: NA
CDR3 protein: CAISGAGGDADTQYF; CDR3 DNA: TGTGCCATCAGTGGGGCGGGAGGTGATGCAGATACGCAGTATTTT; J gene: TRBJ2-3; clone size: many; V gene: TRBV10-3; D gene: TRBD2
CDR3 protein: CASKSRLGTDTQYF; CDR3 DNA: TGCGCCAGCAAATCAAGATTGGGAACAGATACGCAGTATTTT; J gene: TRBJ2-3; clone size: NA; V gene: TRBV4-1; D gene: NA